The present entry profiles one T cell receptor beta chain with its context. The antigen remains undetermined. The sample comes from a study of vaccination and CD4 T cells after COVID-19. Study information: Median time from second vaccine dose to sampling was 72 days (14 to 241). In culture, cells were exposed to overlapping spike peptides from SARS-CoV-2, HCoV-NL63, HCoV-OC43 and HCoV-229E.

Sequencing of the DNA from cultured CD4+ T cells was carried out with the Oncomine TCR Beta short-read assay. Via MiXCR, TCRdb re-called the PCR reads, giving one row per CDR3 protein. Of about 12,000 distinct CDR3 sequences in the sample, under 65% are singletons; the top ten hold about a sixth. Documented treatment: roughly 10-day PBMC culture with coronavirus spike peptide pools or control peptides (ViraFEST assay). Scientists separated out CD4+ T cells through negative selection following 10 days in culture. Germline-derived CDR1 and CDR2 are SGHTA and FQGNSA. The CDR3 covers 16 residues. V lost 2 bases to trimming and J lost 7 bases; unmatched junction nucleotides: 8.

Sequenced here: cultured CD4+ T cells from blood, sampled after SARS-CoV-2 vaccination. This receptor was identified in a human donor with COVID-19. The chain combines TRBV7-2 with TRBJ2-1; TRBD1 agrees at 10 bases. CDR3 in amino acids: CASSLLRQGAQNEQFF. The CDR3 nucleotides are TGTGCCAGCAGCTTACTTAGACAGGGGGCGCAGAATGAGCAGTTCTTC.